In its sample, the clone carrying this T cell receptor (beta chain) was seen many times. The data derive from a study of liver allograft versus peripheral blood T cells. Whole-study context: Transplanted-liver T cell receptor repertoires were compared with recipients' peripheral blood repertoires.

This CDR3 spans 14 amino acids. The V and J ends lost 4 bases and 6 bases respectively, with 15 bases between them. CDR1 is SGHKS and CDR2 is YYEKEE in the germline V gene (reference sequence). Via MiXCR, TCRdb re-called the reads, giving one row per CDR3 protein. The table has 3,500 to 4,000 distinct CDR3 sequences, about a fifth seen once; the top ten hold 4.5%. The origin of this receptor is a human patient who had a liver transplant. Some T cells could come from the graft donor. This chain uses TRBV5-5 with TRBJ2-3; no clear D gene. The CDR3 nucleotides read TGTGCCAGCAGCATTGGAGACTTCATCGATACGCAGTATTTT. It specifies CASSIGDFIDTQYF.